This TCR beta chain comes out of a study of blood T cell repertoires in COVID-19. Study as a whole: Acute and convalescent COVID-19 samples came from the United States, Italy and Spain. PBMCs, B-cell-depleted T cells, or T cells were the source of the cDNA or gDNA that made up the material.

This clone was seen just once. The CDR3 length is 13 residues. Per germline, CDR1 KGHDR and CDR2 SFDVKD. V gave up 10 bases and J gave up 3 bases; unmatched junction bases: 2. The authors' processing: How many nucleated cells were present was estimated from reference gene primer amplification. Sequenced by immunoSEQ multiplex PCR; TCRdb stores in-frame clones only, minus some. The V and J calls and clone size were taken over from that table, and D and trimming were inferred from the DNA. The sample shows 150,000 to 200,000 clones, almost 80% of them seen only once. The clonotype originates from a woman in her fifties or sixties who had recovered from COVID-19. Input material: PBMCs or T cells enriched from blood (not recorded which). V is TRBV24-1 and J is TRBJ2-3, with 11 bases identical to TRBD1. The CDR3, as DNA: TGTGCCACGGGACAGGGGGGAACAGATACGCAGTATTTT. Its translation: CATGQGGTDTQYF.